What follows are 8 T cell receptor beta chains derived from one specimen sequenced in a study of technical replicates of blood from a handful of donors. Here immunoSEQ multiplex PCR was the method, and the copy in TCRdb shows in-frame clones only, minus some. The top ten hold roughly 0.21% of the sample, which has about 99,000 clones, about 96% seen once. Sequenced material: T cells isolated from PBMCs. These receptors all come from a human donor in good health.

This sequence joins TRBV27 and TRBJ2-1, with D possibly matching TRBD1 (5 bases). The V gene lost 5 bases and the J gene lost 9 bases, with 11 bases spanning the gap. CDR1 and CDR2 from the germline V gene are MNHEY and SMNVEV (reference sequence). The CDR3 runs 12 residues. Written as DNA, the CDR3 is TGTGCCAGCAGTCCCTCAGGGTTTGAGCAGTTCTTC. Protein: CASSPSGFEQFF.

The gene calls are TRBV28 and TRBJ2-7; 9 bases are shared with TRBD2. Germline CDR1 is MDHEN and CDR2 is SYDVKM. This CDR3 has 16 amino acids. The V gene end was trimmed by 6 bases and the J gene end by 3 bases; junction bases not matched to a gene: 12. The chain's CDR3 is CASSPISSGDDYEQYF. Written as DNA, the CDR3 is TGTGCCAGCAGCCCCATCTCTAGCGGGGACGACTACGAGCAGTACTTC.

The chain links TRBV11-3 to TRBJ2-3; a weak D match, TRBD2 (5 bases). Between the trimmed V and J ends, which lost 5 bases and 1 base, there was a span of 13 bases. The CDR3 extends over 15 amino acids. CDR1 is SGHNT, CDR2 YENEEA, per germline. CDR3 in DNA: TGTGCCAGCAGCCGAGAGGGCAGCCGCACAGATACGCAGTATTTT. It encodes CASSREGSRTDTQYF.

The chain couples TRBV18 to TRBJ2-5; 13 nucleotides match TRBD2. Germline CDR1 and CDR2: KGHSH and LQKENI. The ends lost 3 bases at V and 2 bases at J; junction bases unmatched: 9. The CDR3 has 18 residues. The CDR3 nucleotides read TGTGCCAGCTCACCCGGACTAGCGGGGGCCCTCGTTCAAGAGACCCAGTACTTC. It codes for CASSPGLAGALVQETQYF. Complete variable domain (other parts from reference TRBV18 and TRBJ2-5): NAGVMQNPRHLVRRRGQEARLRCSPMKGHSHVYWYRQLPEEGLKFMVYLQKENIIDESGMPKERFSAEFPKEGPSILRIQQVVRGDSAAYFCASSPGLAGALVQETQYFGPGTRLLVL.

V usage is TRBV7-2 and J usage is TRBJ2-3, with 7 bases aligning to TRBD2. Germline trimming cut 5 bases from V and 3 bases from J; bases unmatched to any gene: 2. The germline V gene encodes CDR1 SGHTA and CDR2 FQGNSA. The CDR3 length is 13 residues. The CDR3 nucleotides are TGTGCCAGCAGCCGGGGGGAGACAGATACGCAGTATTTT. It translates to CASSRGETDTQYF.

The chain uses TRBV5-1 and TRBJ2-7; D possibly corresponds to TRBD1 (6 bases). The V and J ends lost 2 bases and 3 bases respectively, with 6 bases between them. CDR1 and CDR2 (germline): SGHRS, YFSETQ. The CDR3 totals 12 residues. CDR3 protein: CASSLQGYEQYF. The CDR3 DNA reads as TGCGCCAGCAGCTTACAGGGCTACGAGCAGTACTTC.

The chain joins TRBV7-2 to TRBJ2-5, with 7 positions matching TRBD2. This CDR3 contains 16 residues. Per germline, CDR1 SGHTA and CDR2 FQGNSA. With 1 base clipped from V and 3 bases from J, the junction kept 8 bases outside the gene matches. The CDR3, as DNA: TGTGCCAGCAGCTTAGTCGGTTGGCTAGCGGAAGAGACCCAGTACTTC. Residues: CASSLVGWLAEETQYF.

Here the CDR3 reads CAISGGTANYGYTF. Here the CDR3 DNA reads TGTGCCATCAGTGGAGGGACAGCTAACTATGGCTACACCTTC. The chain has TRBV10-3 and TRBJ1-2; TRBD1 agrees at 7 bases. The germline CDR1 and CDR2 sequences are ENHRY and SYGVKD. This CDR3 is built from 14 residues. The ends lost 4 bases at V and 0 bases at J; junction bases unmatched: 2.